Each of the 24 T cell receptor beta chains below was sequenced from the same sample in a study of TIL therapy for anti-PD-1-resistant metastatic lung cancer. The immunoSEQ assay was v3. Sequencing was performed with immunoSEQ multiplex PCR; in TCRdb, only in-frame clones are kept and a portion is missing. The data contain some 60,000 clones, 70% to 75% of them singletons. The time point denotes: pre-treatment sample, taken before nivolumab and TIL therapy. The material sequenced was blood, taken at baseline. These receptors came from a person aged 25-85 years with non-small cell lung cancer.

V is TRBV7-6 and J is TRBJ2-3; unclear D gene. The CDR3 is made up of 13 amino acids. Germline V lookup: CDR1 SGHVS, CDR2 FNYEAQ. Trimming removed 1 base from V and 5 bases from J, with 7 bases in between. CDR3 DNA sequence: TGTGCCAGCAGCTTAGGGCCGAGAGATACGCAGTATTTT. Amino acids: CASSLGPRDTQYF. Full variable domain (remainder filled in from reference TRBV7-6 and TRBJ2-3): GAGVSQSPRYKVTKRGQDVALRCDPISGHVSLYWYRQALGQGPEFLTYFNYEAQQDKSGLPNDRFSAERPEGSISTLTIQRTEQRDSAMYRCASSLGPRDTQYFGPGTRLTVL.

The V gene is TRBV10-3, the J gene TRBJ1-5, with 10 bases lining up with TRBD1. The CDR3 consists of 13 residues. The V gene end was trimmed by 10 bases and the J gene end by 2 bases; junction bases not matched to a gene: 2. Germline V gene sequence: CDR1 ENHRY, CDR2 SYGVKD. The CDR3 is CATTGGGNQPQHF. CDR3 nucleotide sequence: TGTGCCACGACAGGGGGCGGCAATCAGCCCCAGCATTTT.

The chain carries TRBV18 and TRBJ1-1; a weak D match, TRBD1 (6 bases). The CDR3 has 12 amino acids. Germline lookup yields CDR1 KGHSH and CDR2 LQKENI. Trimming left V 4 bases short and J 6 bases short, with 9 bases between. CDR3 DNA sequence: TGTGCCAGCTCACAGGACAGAGCTGAAGCTTTCTTT. Translating gives CASSQDRAEAFF.

The chain combines TRBV14 with TRBJ2-1; perhaps TRBD1 as D (6 bases). CDR1 SGHDN and CDR2 FVKESK come from the germline V gene. The ends were cut back, 4 bases at V and 4 bases at J, with 14 bases in the middle. This CDR3 is built from 15 residues. The CDR3: CASSPPGAIYNEQFF. The CDR3 nucleotides read TGTGCCAGCAGCCCGCCAGGGGCAATTTACAATGAGCAGTTCTTC.

This CDR3 is CASRYRGSWETQYF. The CDR3 DNA follows: TGTGCCAGCAGGTACAGGGGATCCTGGGAGACCCAGTACTTC. The chain combines TRBV6-5 with TRBJ2-5; 7 bases align to TRBD1. Germline CDR1 and CDR2: MNHEY and SVGAGI. The CDR3 is made up of 14 amino acids. V dropped 6 bases and J dropped 5; count of bases not matched to a gene: 9.

The chain carries TRBV7-2 and TRBJ1-2, with D possibly TRBD1 on 6 matching bases. Germline V lookup: CDR1 SGHTA, CDR2 FQGNSA. The CDR3 has 16 residues. V dropped 1 base and J dropped 4 bases, with 16 bases sitting between them. CDR3 region: CASSLVLGAQGYGYTF. The CDR3, as DNA: TGTGCCAGCAGCTTAGTCCTGGGGGCGCAGGGCTATGGCTACACCTTC.

The V and J genes are TRBV28 and TRBJ2-7, with 7 bases identical to TRBD2. The CDR3 totals 15 residues. Germline V gene lookup returns CDR1 MDHEN and CDR2 SYDVKM. V shed 5 bases, J shed 3 bases, and the junction held 10 bases outside the gene matches. CDR3 sequence reads: CASSRTQRGNYEQYF. DNA of the CDR3: TGTGCCAGCAGTAGAACCCAGCGGGGAAACTACGAGCAGTACTTC.

The rearrangement joins TRBV5-1 to TRBJ1-1; D might be TRBD1 (5 bases). CDR3 length equals 13 residues. Deletions cut 2 bases from V and 1 base from J, with 6 bases between. Germline CDR1 SGHRS, CDR2 YFSETQ. The CDR3 coding sequence is TGCGCCAGCAGCTTCGGACAGAACACTGAAGCTTTCTTT. Translation gives CASSFGQNTEAFF.

The V gene is TRBV4-1, the J gene TRBJ1-2; D is uncertain. Germline V gene data show CDR1 as MGHRA and CDR2 as YSYEKL. This CDR3 spans 13 amino acids. The V and J ends lost 0 bases and 4 bases respectively, with 6 bases between them. CDR3 in amino acids: CASSQDRSYGYTF. The DNA of the CDR3 is TGCGCCAGCAGCCAAGATCGAAGCTATGGCTACACCTTC.

This clone was counted a single time. This rearrangement joins TRBV4-1 to TRBJ2-1; D possibly corresponds to TRBD2 (6 bases). The CDR3 has 18 amino acids. Trimming left V 1 base short and J 0 bases short, with 16 bases between. Germline CDR1 reads MGHRA; CDR2 reads YSYEKL. CDR3 residues: CASSQGLGSGSSYNEQFF. The DNA of the CDR3 is TGCGCCAGCAGCCAAGGCTTGGGTTCCGGGAGCTCCTACAATGAGCAGTTCTTC.

A word on this clone: The same CDR3 can be traced to other DNA sequences in this sample. This chain connects TRBV30 to TRBJ2-5; D might be TRBD2 (5 bases). V was clipped by 2 bases and J by 0 bases, with 7 bases between them. Germline CDR1 reads GTSNPN; CDR2 reads SVGIG (reference sequence). The CDR3 length is 13 residues. CDR3 bases: TGTGCCTGGAGTAGAGGGTACCAAGAGACCCAGTACTTC. It encodes CAWSRGYQETQYF. The full variable domain, in which reference TRBV30 and TRBJ2-5 provide the parts outside the CDR3, is SQTIHQWPATLVQPVGSPLSLECTVEGTSNPNLYWYRQAAGRGLQLLFYSVGIGQISSEVPQNLSASRPQDRQFILSSKKLLLSDSGFYLCAWSRGYQETQYFGPGTRLLVL.

The chain recombines TRBV6-5 with TRBJ2-1, with D perhaps being TRBD1 or TRBD2 (5 bases each). Trimming took off 5 bases at V and 0 bases at J, with 11 bases between the two ends. The CDR3 sequence is 15 residues long. Germline V CDR1 and CDR2: MNHEY, SVGAGI. CDR3 protein: CASSITGGSYNEQFF. The CDR3 DNA follows: TGTGCCAGCAGTATCACAGGAGGCTCCTACAATGAGCAGTTCTTC.

The V and J genes are TRBV15 and TRBJ2-5, with D possibly TRBD2 on 6 matching bases. CDR3 length equals 15 residues. CDR1 and CDR2 (germline): LNHNV, YYDKDF (reference sequence). Trimming shortened V by 0 bases and J by 1 base, and 9 bases separated the two germline ends. This CDR3 reads CATSRDRGTQETQYF. Here the CDR3 DNA reads TGTGCCACCAGCAGAGATCGGGGGACCCAAGAGACCCAGTACTTC.

This chain's CDR3 is CASSFRGGAVLNNSPLHF. In nucleotides, the CDR3 is TGTGCCAGCAGCTTCCGTGGGGGGGCAGTATTGAATAATTCACCCCTCCACTTT. The chain combines TRBV11-2 with TRBJ1-6, with D possibly TRBD1 on 6 matching bases. The CDR3 sequence is 18 residues long. Trimming took 3 bases from V and 5 from J, leaving 20 bases between them. Germline V CDR1 and CDR2: SGHAT, FQNNGV.

This clone showed up just a few times. The rearrangement links TRBV19 to TRBJ1-1, with a possible D match to TRBD1 (5 bases). The CDR3 consists of 15 residues. Trimming cost V 2 bases and J 0 bases, with 10 bases left between them. CDR1 and CDR2 from the germline V gene are LNHDA and SQIVND (reference sequence). CDR3 DNA: TGTGCCAGTAGTATAAGCGGACACTTGAACACTGAAGCTTTCTTT. Its protein product is CASSISGHLNTEAFF. Drawing the rest from reference TRBV19 and TRBJ1-1, the complete variable domain is DGGITQSPKYLFRKEGQNVTLSCEQNLNHDAMYWYRQDPGQGLRLIYYSQIVNDFQKGDIAEGYSVSREKKESFPLTVTSAQKNPTAFYLCASSISGHLNTEAFFGQGTRLTVV.

The V call is TRBV9, the J call TRBJ2-4, with D unresolved. V lost 4 bases, J lost 2 bases, and 10 bases lay in between. This CDR3 is 14 amino acids long. Germline values: CDR1 SGDLS, CDR2 YYNGEE. The CDR3 sequence: CASSPTVPKNIQYF. CDR3 nucleotides: TGTGCCAGCAGCCCCACGGTGCCCAAAAACATTCAGTACTTC.

This chain uses TRBV6-5 with TRBJ1-4; D is unresolved. Trimming shortened V by 3 bases and J by 4 bases, and 6 bases separated the two germline ends. The CDR3 extends over 13 amino acids. Germline CDR1 and CDR2: MNHEY and SVGAGI. The CDR3 DNA reads as TGTGCCAGCAGTTATGGTTTTAATGAAAAACTGTTTTTT. Translated, it gives CASSYGFNEKLFF.

This chain joins TRBV5-6 and TRBJ1-1; 11 positions match TRBD1. CDR3 length: 14 amino acids. The ends lost 4 bases at V and 6 bases at J; junction bases unmatched: 5. Germline loops: CDR1 SGHDT, CDR2 YYEEEE. This CDR3 reads CASSRGTGGAEAFF. CDR3 bases: TGTGCCAGCAGCAGGGGGACAGGGGGAGCTGAAGCTTTCTTT. Based on the CDR3 plus reference TRBV5-6 and TRBJ1-1, the full variable domain is DAGVTQSPTHLIKTRGQQVTLRCSPKSGHDTVSWYQQALGQGPQFIFQYYEEEERQRGNFPDRFSGHQFPNYSSELNVNALLLGDSALYLCASSRGTGGAEAFFGQGTRLTVV.

The V and J genes are TRBV30 and TRBJ2-3; TRBD1 aligns across 7 bases. CDR1 is GTSNPN, CDR2 SVGIG, per germline (reference sequence). The CDR3 runs 13 residues. Trimming at V came to 0 bases and at J to 8 bases, leaving 5 bases not matched to a gene. The CDR3 region has the DNA TGTGCCTGGAGTGTCGACAGGGACGGTACGCAGTATTTT. Encoded protein: CAWSVDRDGTQYF. The complete variable domain, with remaining parts taken from reference TRBV30 and TRBJ2-3, reads SQTIHQWPATLVQPVGSPLSLECTVEGTSNPNLYWYRQAAGRGLQLLFYSVGIGQISSEVPQNLSASRPQDRQFILSSKKLLLSDSGFYLCAWSVDRDGTQYFGPGTRLTVL.

CDR3 DNA: TGTGCCAGCAGCCAAGAAAGGGGCTCGCAGGCCTACGAGCAGTACTTC. Amino acid sequence: CASSQERGSQAYEQYF. The chain carries TRBV14 and TRBJ2-7, with TRBD1 as a possible D gene (5 bases). The CDR3 has 16 residues. Trimming removed 0 bases at V and 2 bases at J, with 14 bases between. CDR1 is SGHDN, CDR2 FVKESK, per germline.

The genes are TRBV4-1 and TRBJ1-1; D is undetermined. V was trimmed by 1 base and J by 1 base, leaving 4 bases between them. The CDR3 sequence is 13 residues long. Germline V gives CDR1 MGHRA, CDR2 YSYEKL. This chain's CDR3 is CASSQVQNTEAFF. As DNA, the CDR3 is TGCGCCAGCAGCCAAGTACAGAACACTGAAGCTTTCTTT.

The chain combines TRBV27 with TRBJ2-3; D gene ambiguous. The V end lost 6 bases, the J end lost 2 bases, and 9 bases lay between the germline ends. The CDR3 is made up of 13 amino acids. CDR1 is MNHEY and CDR2 is SMNVEV in the germline V gene (reference sequence). CDR3 residues: CASRSDATDTQYF. The CDR3 coding sequence is TGTGCCAGCAGAAGTGATGCCACAGATACGCAGTATTTT.

The rearrangement links TRBV4-2 to TRBJ1-3; the match to TRBD1 covers 7 bases. The CDR3 covers 18 residues. CDR1 and CDR2 (germline): LGHNA, YNFKEQ. Trimming took 4 bases from V and 2 from J; bases not matched to a gene: 14. CDR3 DNA sequence: TGTGCCAGCAGCCGCATATACGAACAGGGGTTCCCTGGAAACACCATATATTTT. It specifies CASSRIYEQGFPGNTIYF.

This clone has just a few counts. The V call is TRBV7-9, the J call TRBJ2-7; no firm D call. V lost 4 bases and J 1 base, leaving 14 bases between the germline ends. This CDR3 is 15 amino acids long. Germline CDR1 and CDR2: SEHNR and FQNEAQ (reference sequence). DNA for the CDR3: TGTGCCAGCAGCTCCTCTTCGACACCTTCCTACGAGCAGTACTTC. This sequence encodes CASSSSSTPSYEQYF.